One and the same sample provided the 8 T cell receptor beta chains below, sequenced in a study of CD8+ T cells in alopecia areata. Extraction of RNA preceded its reverse transcription into cDNA, which served as the sequencing template. Assay used: immunoSEQ multiplex PCR; TCRdb lists only in-frame clones, some missing. The sample has 95,000 to 120,000 clones, approximately 59% seen once. Sequenced material: CD8+ T cells sorted from blood. These receptors came from a human donor in good health.

This clone came up once. The J gene is TRBJ2-3, the V gene TRBV19; D uncertain. Germline V gene lookup returns CDR1 LNHDA and CDR2 SQIVND (reference sequence). With 3 bases removed from V and 2 bases from J, the gap between germline ends came to 15 bases. The CDR3 has 16 amino acids. The CDR3 sequence: CASSIQSGHLTDTQYF. For the CDR3, the DNA is TGTGCCAGTAGTATTCAGTCAGGCCACCTCACAGATACGCAGTATTTT.

The chain joins TRBV19 to TRBJ1-5; the D is unclear. V was clipped by 3 bases and J by 3 bases, with 12 bases between them. The CDR3 loop spans 15 amino acids. Germline values: CDR1 LNHDA, CDR2 SQIVND (reference sequence). The CDR3 sequence: CASSITGWDNQPQHF. CDR3 DNA: TGTGCCAGTAGTATCACGGGGTGGGACAATCAGCCCCAGCATTTT. Full variable domain (missing parts from reference TRBV19 and TRBJ1-5): DGGITQSPKYLFRKEGQNVTLSCEQNLNHDAMYWYRQDPGQGLRLIYYSQIVNDFQKGDIAEGYSVSREKKESFPLTVTSAQKNPTAFYLCASSITGWDNQPQHFGDGTRLSIL.

This clone was seen a few times. The rearrangement uses TRBV29-1 and TRBJ2-5; no clear D gene. V lost 7 bases and J lost 3, with 15 bases in between. Germline assignment: CDR1 SQVTM and CDR2 ANQGSEA. The CDR3 sequence is 13 residues long. CDR3 DNA sequence: TGCAGCGGTTGGGTTGGGCCAGAAGAGACCCAGTACTTC. Translated, it gives CSGWVGPEETQYF.

V and J are TRBV6-6 and TRBJ1-1; D ambiguous. Germline-derived CDR1 and CDR2 are MNHNY and SVGAGI (reference sequence). Trimming shortened V by 0 bases and J by 4 bases, and 15 bases separated the two germline ends. This CDR3 has 16 amino acids. The CDR3 loop reads CASSYSSIARGTEAFF. Here the CDR3 DNA reads TGTGCCAGCAGTTACTCGAGCATCGCACGGGGCACTGAAGCTTTCTTT.

The chain employs TRBV29-1 and TRBJ2-2; TRBD2 might be the D (5 bases). In germline, CDR1 is SQVTM, CDR2 ANQGSEA. The V and J ends lost 6 bases and 7 bases respectively, with 12 bases between them. This CDR3 contains 12 residues. This chain's CDR3 is CSVSGLHGELFF. The CDR3, as DNA: TGCAGCGTCTCAGGACTGCACGGGGAGCTGTTTTTT.

The V call is TRBV13, the J call TRBJ2-1; TRBD2 aligns across 13 bases. Per germline, CDR1 PRHDT and CDR2 FYEKMQ (reference sequence). The junction had 3 bases not matched to a gene; V was cut back by 2 bases and J by 8 bases. The CDR3 totals 15 residues. The CDR3 reads CASSLTSGGADEQFF. In DNA, the CDR3 is TGTGCCAGCAGCTTAACTAGCGGGGGGGCAGATGAGCAGTTCTTC.

The rearrangement links TRBV4-3 to TRBJ2-3; 8 nucleotides align to TRBD2. This CDR3 contains 17 residues. Per the germline V gene, CDR1 is LGHNA and CDR2 is YSLEER. The J segment lost 3 bases and the V segment lost 0 bases, leaving 8 bases of the junction unmatched. The CDR3 DNA reads TGCGCCAGCAGCCAAGATGGGGCCGGGGGGGCGACAGATACGCAGTATTTT. It specifies CASSQDGAGGATDTQYF.

The CDR3, as DNA: TGTGCCAGCAGCTTAGCCTCCAATGAGCAGTTCTTC. This codes for CASSLASNEQFF. The chain couples TRBV7-2 to TRBJ2-1; D call uncertain. V lost 0 bases to trimming and J lost 6 bases, with 3 bases between them. The CDR3 sequence is 12 residues long. Germline lookup yields CDR1 SGHTA and CDR2 FQGNSA.